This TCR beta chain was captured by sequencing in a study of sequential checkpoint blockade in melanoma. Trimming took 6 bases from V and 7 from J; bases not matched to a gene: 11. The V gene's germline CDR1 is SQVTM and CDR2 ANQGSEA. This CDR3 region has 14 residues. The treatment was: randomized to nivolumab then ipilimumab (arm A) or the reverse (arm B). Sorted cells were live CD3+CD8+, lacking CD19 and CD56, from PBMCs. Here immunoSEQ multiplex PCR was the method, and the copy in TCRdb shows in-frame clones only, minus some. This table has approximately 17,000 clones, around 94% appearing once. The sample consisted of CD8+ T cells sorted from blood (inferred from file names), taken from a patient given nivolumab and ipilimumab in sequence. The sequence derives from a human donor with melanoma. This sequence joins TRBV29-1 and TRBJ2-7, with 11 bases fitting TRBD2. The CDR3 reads CSVPGTSGGREQYF. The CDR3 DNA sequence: TGCAGCGTCCCCGGGACTAGCGGAGGGCGGGAGCAGTACTTC.